This T cell receptor beta chain originates from a study of blood T cell repertoires in COVID-19. Overall study context: Sites in the United States, Italy and Spain provided acute and convalescent COVID-19 samples. PBMCs, B-cell-depleted T cells, or T cells were the source of the cDNA or gDNA that made up the material.

The CDR3 is 14 amino acids. V trimming: 5 bases; J trimming: 5 bases; junction bases outside the gene matches: 2. The germline gives CDR1 MDHEN, CDR2 SYDVKM. Per the study methods: How many nucleated cells were present was estimated from reference gene primer amplification. Here immunoSEQ multiplex PCR was the method, and the copy in TCRdb shows in-frame clones only, minus some. D and trimming were read from the DNA, whereas the V and J calls and clone size are those reported in that table. Found here are over 150,000 clones, approximately 87% of them singletons; the top ten hold around 20%. The chain recombines TRBV28 with TRBJ1-4; 10 bases match TRBD1. The receptor was derived from a man in his 70s with active or convalescent COVID-19. The sample was peripheral blood. The CDR3 spells CASSPGQGNEKLFF. The CDR3 DNA reads as TGTGCCAGCAGTCCGGGACAGGGGAATGAAAAACTGTTTTTT. Supplemented by reference TRBV28 and TRBJ1-4, the full variable domain reads DVKVTQSSRYLVKRTGEKVFLECVQDMDHENMFWYRQDPGLGLRLIYFSYDVKMKEKGDIPEGYSVSREKKERFSLILESASTNQTSMYLCASSPGQGNEKLFFGSGTQLSVL.